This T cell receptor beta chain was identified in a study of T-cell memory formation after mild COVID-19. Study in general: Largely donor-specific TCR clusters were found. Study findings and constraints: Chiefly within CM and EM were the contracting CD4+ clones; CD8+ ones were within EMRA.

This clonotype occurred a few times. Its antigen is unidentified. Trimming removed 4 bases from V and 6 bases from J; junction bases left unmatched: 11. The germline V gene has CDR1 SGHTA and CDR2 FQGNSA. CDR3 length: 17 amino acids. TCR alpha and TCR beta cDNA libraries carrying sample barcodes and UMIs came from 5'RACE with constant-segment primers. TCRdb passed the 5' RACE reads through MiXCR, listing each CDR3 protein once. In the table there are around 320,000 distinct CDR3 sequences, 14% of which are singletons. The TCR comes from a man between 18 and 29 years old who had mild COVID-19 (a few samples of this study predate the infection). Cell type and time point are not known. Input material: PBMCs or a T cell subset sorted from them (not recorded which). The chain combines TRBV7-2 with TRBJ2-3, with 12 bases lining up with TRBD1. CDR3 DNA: TGTGCCAGCAGCTGGGGACAGGGGGCAGTGGTAATGGATACGCAGTATTTT. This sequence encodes CASSWGQGAVVMDTQYF.